This TCR beta chain was captured by sequencing in a study of prognosis after radiotherapy for stage I lung cancer. Overall study: Non-small cell lung cancer patients were all deemed medically inoperable. Whole-study results and caveats: With medians of approximately 10,000 versus 7,000, unique TCR clone counts fell after stereotactic body radiation therapy.

V lost 1 base and J lost 8; bases outside the gene matches: 5. Germline V CDR1 and CDR2: SNHLY, FYNNEI. There are 15 residues in the CDR3. In this sample, this clonotype turned up many times. The antigen remains unidentified. Two-round multiplex PCR on genomic DNA was the method by which TCR beta CDR3 was amplified. The first round of PCR was done with primers that matched each TRBV and TRBJ gene. TCRdb reanalysed the multiplex PCR reads using MiXCR and keeps one entry per CDR3 protein. The repertoire holds tens of thousands of distinct CDR3 sequences, less than 30% seen once, with more than 6.5% in the top ten.

V is TRBV2 and J is TRBJ1-4; the match to TRBD1 covers 9 bases. The sequences come from PBMCs, collected before or after stereotactic body radiation therapy (not recorded which). The source is a donor over 45 with non-small cell lung cancer. CDR3 sequence reads: CASSEDRGRGEKLFF. The DNA for the CDR3 is TGTGCCAGCAGTGAAGACAGGGGGCGCGGGGAAAAACTGTTTTTT.